This entry lists 23 T cell receptor beta chains sequenced from one sample in a study of T cell repertoires in cytomegalovirus infection. Using its own MiXCR run on the reads, TCRdb lists one record per CDR3 protein. Altogether 290,000 or so distinct CDR3 sequences are present, around 10% being singletons, with the ten largest covering approximately 2.4%. The sample was PBMCs. The receptors were sampled from a human donor in good health (CMV status not recorded). Some clones in this sample may be carry-over from other donors' samples.

About this clonotype itself: One base away lies a much larger clone, so this may be a sequencing read error. This chain links TRBV6-2 or TRBV6-3 with TRBJ1-5; a possible D gene is TRBD1 (6 bases). The V end was cut by 0 bases, the J end by 6 bases, with 15 bases between. Germline CDR1 is MNHEY and CDR2 is SVGEGT. The CDR3 extends over 16 amino acids. This CDR3 is CASSYSRGRGFQPQHF. For the CDR3, the DNA is TGTGCCAGCAGTTACTCGCGGGGCAGGGGTTTTCAGCCCCAGCATTTT.

This clonotype was seen many times. The junction does not match germline at one end; this may be a read error. For the CDR3, the DNA is TGTGCCAGCAGCCGCATTGGACAGCAAAACCCCTCCAACTTT. This translates into CASSRIGQQNPSNF. The chain carries TRBV7-9 and TRBJ1-4, with a weak D call TRBD1 (6 bases). Germline loops: CDR1 SEHNR, CDR2 FQNEAQ (reference sequence). The CDR3 consists of 14 residues.

This clonotype has ten or more counts. This chain links TRBV6-5 with TRBJ2-4; no definite D call. Germline values: CDR1 MNHEY, CDR2 SVGAGI. Trimming took off 1 base at V and 2 bases at J, with 12 bases between the two ends. There are 16 residues in the CDR3. Here the CDR3 DNA reads TGTGCCAGCAGTTACTTGCCGAGGAATACCAAAAACATTCAGTACTTC. It translates to CASSYLPRNTKNIQYF.

This clonotype was seen repeatedly, ten times or more. The chain couples TRBV20-1 to TRBJ2-5; 11 bases match TRBD2. CDR1 is DFQATT, CDR2 SNEGSKA, per germline (reference sequence). This CDR3 spans 13 amino acids. J lost 5 bases, V lost 7 bases, and 6 bases had no gene match. The CDR3 DNA is TGCAGTGTTCCGACTAGCGGGGTGGAGACCCAGTACTTC. Residues: CSVPTSGVETQYF.

CDR3: CSATKTGTGTYNEQFF. The CDR3 DNA is TGCAGTGCAACCAAAACCGGGACAGGGACCTACAATGAGCAGTTCTTC. The chain combines TRBV20-1 with TRBJ2-1, with 9 bases fitting TRBD1. The length of the CDR3 is 16 residues. Losses at the gene ends were 6 bases for V and 2 bases for J; bases not matched to a gene: 11. Germline V CDR1 and CDR2: DFQATT, SNEGSKA (reference sequence).

This clonotype came up many times. V gene TRBV28 combines with J gene TRBJ2-2; D might be TRBD1 or TRBD2, each matching 7 bases. Per germline, CDR1 MDHEN and CDR2 SYDVKM. The CDR3 consists of 13 residues. V lost 6 bases to trimming and J lost 5 bases, with 10 bases between them. The CDR3 here is CASSQGGTGELFF. In DNA, the CDR3 is TGTGCCAGCAGCCAGGGGGGGACCGGGGAGCTGTTTTTT.

At least ten counts were recorded for this clonotype. This chain links TRBV12-3 or TRBV12-4 with TRBJ2-5, with D uncertain. The CDR3 loop spans 13 amino acids. Trimming removed 8 bases from V and 1 base from J, with 11 bases in between. The CDR3 DNA reads TGTGCCAGCGGGTTGAGAGTCCAAGAGACCCAGTACTTC. It specifies CASGLRVQETQYF.

This clonotype was found many times. This sequence joins TRBV29-1 and TRBJ1-1; no clear D. This CDR3 has 10 amino acids. V gave up 7 bases and J gave up 1 base, with 4 bases separating them. The germline CDR1 and CDR2 sequences are SQVTM and ANQGSEA. The CDR3 here is CSAGNTEAFF. DNA of the CDR3: TGCAGCGCTGGGAACACTGAAGCTTTCTTT. The full variable domain, rest sourced from reference TRBV29-1 and TRBJ1-1, is SAVISQKPSRDICQRGTSLTIQCQVDSQVTMMFWYRQQPGQSLTLIATANQGSEATYESGFVIDKFPISRPNLTFSTLTVSNMSPEDSSIYLCSAGNTEAFFGQGTRLTVV.

Ten or more counts support this clonotype. The chain combines TRBV7-9 with TRBJ1-2; no clear D gene. Germline V CDR1 and CDR2: SEHNR, FQNEAQ (reference sequence). V was clipped by 5 bases and J by 4 bases, with 8 bases between them. The CDR3 has 12 amino acids. CDR3 amino acids: CASSPRTYGYTF. CDR3 nucleotide sequence: TGTGCCAGCAGCCCCCGGACCTATGGCTACACCTTC. Full variable domain (outside the CDR3, taken from reference TRBV7-9 and TRBJ1-2): DTGVSQNPRHKITKRGQNVTFRCDPISEHNRLYWYRQTLGQGPEFLTYFQNEAQLEKSRLLSDRFSAERPKGSFSTLEIQRTEQGDSAMYLCASSPRTYGYTFGSGTRLTVV.

In this sample, this clonotype turned up many times. Here the CDR3 DNA reads TGTGCCAGCTCCATCCGGACGGGACAGGGGGCTGTCCTCGGCTACACCTTC. Translated, it gives CASSIRTGQGAVLGYTF. The J gene is TRBJ1-2, the V gene TRBV27; TRBD1 matches at 12 bases. CDR3 size: 17 residues. V was clipped by 8 bases and J by 8 bases; unmatched bases: 18. Germline values: CDR1 MNHEY, CDR2 SMNVEV (reference sequence).

This clonotype was counted ten times or more. The chain is built from TRBV6-1 and TRBJ2-7; the D gene could be TRBD1 or TRBD2 (5 bases each). Trimming removed 5 bases from V and 0 bases from J, with 14 bases in between. Germline lookup yields CDR1 MNHNS and CDR2 SASEGT. The CDR3 has 15 residues. In DNA form, the CDR3 reads TGTGCCAGCAGTTTACCGGGACGGAGCTCCTACGAGCAGTACTTC. Translation gives CASSLPGRSSYEQYF.

This clonotype was found many times. The chain employs TRBV7-3 and TRBJ2-1, with 8 bases that match TRBD1. The germline V gene encodes CDR1 SGHTA and CDR2 FQGTGA. The V gene end was trimmed by 0 bases and the J gene end by 8 bases; junction bases not matched to a gene: 9. The CDR3 loop spans 16 amino acids. The CDR3 sequence is CASSLTGQVSFDEQFF. The CDR3 DNA follows: TGTGCCAGCAGCTTAACGGGACAGGTTTCTTTCGATGAGCAGTTCTTC.

The sample holds many counts of this clonotype. CDR3: CASSFGTANEQFF. The DNA for the CDR3 is TGTGCCAGCAGTTTCGGGACCGCCAATGAGCAGTTCTTC. The chain has TRBV12-3 or TRBV12-4 and TRBJ2-1, with D perhaps matching TRBD1 or TRBD2 (5 bases each). The CDR3 consists of 13 residues. Trimming removed 3 bases at V and 6 bases at J, with 9 bases between.

This clonotype was seen ten or more times. The chain combines TRBV29-1 with TRBJ2-5; the match to TRBD2 covers 7 bases. From germline, CDR1 is SQVTM and CDR2 ANQGSEA. CDR3 length equals 14 residues. This CDR3 is CSSPGEGLGETQYF. The CDR3 nucleotides are TGCAGTTCCCCCGGGGAGGGGCTCGGAGAGACCCAGTACTTC.

In its sample, this clonotype was seen a few times. The V gene is TRBV20-1, the J gene TRBJ2-3; D gene uncertain. Germline CDR1 reads DFQATT; CDR2 reads SNEGSKA (reference sequence). Trimming stripped 0 bases from V and 5 bases from J, with 12 bases between. The CDR3 contains 14 residues. As DNA, the CDR3 is TGCAGTGCTAGAGATTACGTCGGAATAGATACGCAGTATTTT. It specifies CSARDYVGIDTQYF.

The gene calls are TRBV20-1 and TRBJ1-6; unclear D gene. The CDR3 contains 14 residues. Between the trimmed V and J ends, which lost 6 bases and 3 bases, there was a span of 12 bases. Germline V lookup: CDR1 DFQATT, CDR2 SNEGSKA (reference sequence). This CDR3 is CSASKRGYNSPLHF. The CDR3 DNA follows: TGCAGTGCATCAAAGCGGGGCTATAATTCACCCCTCCACTTT.

Many counts were recorded for this clonotype. This rearrangement joins TRBV28 to TRBJ1-3; D is unclear. Germline lookup yields CDR1 MDHEN and CDR2 SYDVKM. Between the trimmed V and J ends, which lost 5 bases and 0 bases, there was a span of 8 bases. The CDR3 consists of 14 residues. In DNA form, the CDR3 reads TGTGCCAGCAGTAACCGGTACTCTGGAAACACCATATATTTT. It translates to CASSNRYSGNTIYF.

This clonotype was seen at least ten times. The chain employs TRBV20-1 and TRBJ2-3, with 10 bases aligning to TRBD2. This CDR3 has 16 residues. Trimming took 2 bases from V and 0 from J; bases not matched to a gene: 5. The germline CDR1 and CDR2 sequences are DFQATT and SNEGSKA (reference sequence). The CDR3 nucleotides are TGCAGTGCTAGAAAGCTAGCGGGGGCCAGCACAGATACGCAGTATTTT. Encoded protein: CSARKLAGASTDTQYF.

Details on this clonotype: A much larger clonotype is one base distant, so this may be a read error. V usage is TRBV5-1 and J usage is TRBJ2-2; D is perhaps TRBD2 (5 bases). CDR3 size: 13 residues. Germline-derived CDR1 and CDR2 are SGHRS and YFSETQ. CDR3 sequence: CASSLEAPGDLFF. In DNA, the CDR3 is TGCGCCAGCAGCTTGGAAGCCCCCGGGGATCTGTTTTTT.

This clonotype was recorded at least ten times. The J gene is TRBJ1-1, the V gene TRBV7-9; 7 bases map to TRBD1. Germline V gives CDR1 SEHNR, CDR2 FQNEAQ (reference sequence). The CDR3 is 19 amino acids. Unmatched junction bases numbered 14, after V lost 0 bases and J lost 1 base. CDR3: CASSLAGGQWSGSNTEAFF. CDR3 coding DNA: TGTGCCAGCAGCTTAGCGGGGGGACAGTGGAGTGGCTCGAACACTGAAGCTTTCTTT.

This clonotype appeared many times. The chain uses TRBV7-3 and TRBJ2-7; D is unclear. From germline, CDR1 is SGHTA and CDR2 FQGTGA. Trimming stripped 10 bases from V and 3 bases from J, with 4 bases between. CDR3 size: 9 residues. CDR3 region: CANNYEQYV. Here the CDR3 DNA reads TGTGCCAACAACTACGAGCAGTACGTC.

The table lists this clonotype with many counts. The chain combines TRBV20-1 with TRBJ2-5, with D tentatively TRBD1 or TRBD2 (5 bases each). Germline lookup yields CDR1 DFQATT and CDR2 SNEGSKA (reference sequence). Trimming took 0 bases from V and 2 from J, leaving 16 bases between them. The CDR3 totals 16 residues. CDR3 residues: CSAREGRQTLQETQYF. The CDR3 DNA follows: TGCAGTGCTAGAGAAGGGAGACAGACTTTACAAGAGACCCAGTACTTC.

The CDR3 region is CASSSIGTGKQPQHF. The CDR3 coding sequence is TGTGCCAGCAGTTCCATCGGGACAGGGAAGCAGCCCCAGCATTTT. V is TRBV6-8 and J is TRBJ1-5, with 9 bases that match TRBD1. Germline V gene sequence: CDR1 MNHGY, CDR2 SAAAGT. The CDR3 runs 15 residues. J was trimmed by 7 bases and V by 4 bases; bases with no gene match: 8.